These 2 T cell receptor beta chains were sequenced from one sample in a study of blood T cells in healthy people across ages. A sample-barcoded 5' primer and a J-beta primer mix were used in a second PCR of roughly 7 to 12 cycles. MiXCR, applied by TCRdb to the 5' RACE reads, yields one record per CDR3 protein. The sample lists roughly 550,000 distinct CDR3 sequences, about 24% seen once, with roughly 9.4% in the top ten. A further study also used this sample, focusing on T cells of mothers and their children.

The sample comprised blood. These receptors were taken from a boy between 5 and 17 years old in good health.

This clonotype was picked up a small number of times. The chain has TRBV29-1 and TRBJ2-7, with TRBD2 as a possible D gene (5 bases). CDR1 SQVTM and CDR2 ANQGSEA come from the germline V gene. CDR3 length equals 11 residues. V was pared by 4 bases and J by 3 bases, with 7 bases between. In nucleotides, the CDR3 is TGCAGCGTTGCGGCGGGCTACGAGCAGTACTTC. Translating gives CSVAAGYEQYF.

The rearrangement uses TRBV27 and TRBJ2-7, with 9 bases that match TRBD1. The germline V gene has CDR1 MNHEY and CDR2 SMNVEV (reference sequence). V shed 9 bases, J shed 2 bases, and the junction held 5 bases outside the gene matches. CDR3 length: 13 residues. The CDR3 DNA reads TGTGCCAGTGGGACAGGGTATCCCTACGAGCAGTACTTC. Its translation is CASGTGYPYEQYF.